The 16 T cell receptor beta chains given below trace back to one sample, sequenced in a study of blood T cell repertoires in COVID-19. Produced via immunoSEQ multiplex PCR; TCRdb's table is partial and in-frame only. The repertoire has 200,000 to 300,000 clones, approximately 85% of them found once; the top ten carry 12%. The specimen sequenced was peripheral blood. Source of these receptors: a woman aged 55-69 years with active or convalescent COVID-19.

The chain carries TRBV10-3 and TRBJ2-3; TRBD2 aligns across 9 bases. The germline gives CDR1 ENHRY, CDR2 SYGVKD. The CDR3 contains 14 residues. V trimming: 7 bases; J trimming: 2 bases; junction bases outside the gene matches: 4. CDR3 amino acids: CAIKPSGTTDTQYF. Here the CDR3 DNA reads TGTGCCATCAAGCCTAGCGGGACCACAGATACGCAGTATTTT.

This clone was picked up a small number of times. The genes are TRBV5-1 and TRBJ1-1; 9 nucleotides match TRBD1. This CDR3 is 13 amino acids long. The V gene end was trimmed by 2 bases and the J gene end by 9 bases; junction bases not matched to a gene: 5. The V gene's germline CDR1 is SGHRS and CDR2 YFSETQ. The CDR3 loop reads CASSFGTGQQAFF. CDR3 bases: TGCGCCAGCAGCTTCGGGACAGGGCAGCAAGCTTTCTTT.

The chain combines TRBV4-1 with TRBJ2-1; the match to TRBD2 covers 7 bases. CDR1 and CDR2 (germline): MGHRA, YSYEKL. This CDR3 has 17 amino acids. V shed 0 bases, J shed 12 bases, and the junction held 17 bases outside the gene matches. The CDR3 spells CASSQELRLAEGRRQFF. CDR3 nucleotides: TGCGCCAGCAGCCAAGAGTTACGGCTAGCGGAGGGGAGGCGGCAGTTCTTC.

The rearrangement uses TRBV2 and TRBJ2-7; 10 nucleotides agree with TRBD1. Trimming took 3 bases from V and 12 from J; bases not matched to a gene: 11. CDR3 size: 14 residues. CDR1 and CDR2 (germline): SNHLY, FYNNEI. Here the CDR3 reads CASSEGQGPVRRYF. CDR3 nucleotide sequence: TGTGCCAGCAGTGAGGGACAGGGGCCCGTAAGGAGGTACTTC.

The V gene is TRBV25-1, the J gene TRBJ2-1; TRBD1 agrees at 7 bases. This CDR3 comprises 16 residues. Germline CDR1 reads MGHDK; CDR2 reads SYGVNS. J gave up 2 bases and V 2 bases, and 6 bases lay outside the gene matches. CDR3 protein: CASSEEGALTYNEQFF. The CDR3 coding sequence is TGTGCCAGCAGTGAAGAGGGGGCCCTTACCTACAATGAGCAGTTCTTC.

This clone has just one count. This sequence joins TRBV12-3 or TRBV12-4 and TRBJ2-3; D is unresolved. The ends were cut back, 7 bases at V and 6 bases at J, with 14 bases in the middle. The CDR3 has 13 amino acids. The CDR3 is CASTQTRLDTQYF. CDR3 DNA sequence: TGTGCCAGCACCCAGACACGTTTGGATACGCAGTATTTT.

The rearrangement links TRBV2 to TRBJ2-7; D is undetermined. The CDR3 runs 13 residues. The germline V gene encodes CDR1 SNHLY and CDR2 FYNNEI. V shed 7 bases and J shed 2 bases, with 12 bases lying between them. CDR3 nucleotide sequence: TGTGCCAGCATTAATATCCCCGCCTACGAGCAGTACTTC. This gives the protein CASINIPAYEQYF.

The chain couples TRBV2 to TRBJ1-6; the D gene is possibly TRBD1 (5 bases). The CDR3 is 17 amino acids. CDR1 is SNHLY, CDR2 FYNNEI, per germline. V lost 1 base and J 7 bases, leaving 17 bases between the germline ends. The CDR3 DNA sequence: TGTGCCAGCAGTGAAGAGGGAGGGACCCTAGGGAATTCACCCCTCCACTTT. It is translated as CASSEEGGTLGNSPLHF.

The J gene is TRBJ2-5, the V gene TRBV10-2; possible D gene TRBD1, 5 bases. The CDR3 covers 20 residues. The germline CDR1 and CDR2 sequences are WSHSY and SAAADI. The ends were cut back, 1 base at V and 4 bases at J, with 28 bases in the middle. For the CDR3, the DNA is TGCGCCAGCAGTGAGTTCGCCCAGGGCCTCTCCTACTTGTCCCCAGAGACCCAGTACTTC. It yields the protein CASSEFAQGLSYLSPETQYF.

The chain recombines TRBV30 with TRBJ1-1; D gene ambiguous. From germline, CDR1 is GTSNPN and CDR2 SVGIG (reference sequence). Between the trimmed V and J ends, which lost 2 bases and 2 bases, there was a span of 15 bases. CDR3 length: 15 amino acids. CDR3 in amino acids: CAWSKKVSVNTEAFF. The DNA for the CDR3 is TGTGCCTGGAGTAAGAAAGTATCAGTAAACACTGAAGCTTTCTTT.

This chain connects TRBV11-2 to TRBJ2-1; 12 bases are a match to TRBD2. The germline V gene encodes CDR1 SGHAT and CDR2 FQNNGV. This CDR3 has 15 residues. J was trimmed by 4 bases and V by 4 bases; bases with no gene match: 2. CDR3 protein: CASSSLAGGYNEQFF. The CDR3, as DNA: TGTGCCAGCAGCTCACTAGCGGGGGGATACAATGAGCAGTTCTTC.

This clone appeared a few times. Here the CDR3 DNA reads TGTGCCAGCAGTCCCGGGACAGGGGGGAACTATGGCTACACCTTC. Translation gives CASSPGTGGNYGYTF. V gene TRBV6-6 combines with J gene TRBJ1-2, with TRBD1 matching over 11 bases. CDR3 length: 15 amino acids. The V gene end was trimmed by 5 bases and the J gene end by 2 bases; junction bases not matched to a gene: 4. Germline V gives CDR1 MNHNY, CDR2 SVGAGI (reference sequence).

The chain joins TRBV27 to TRBJ1-1, with a tentative D call TRBD1 (6 bases). The germline gives CDR1 MNHEY, CDR2 SMNVEV (reference sequence). V was pared by 2 bases and J by 1 base, with 8 bases between. The CDR3 length is 14 residues. The chain's CDR3 is CASSLGTKNTEAFF. Here the CDR3 DNA reads TGTGCCAGCAGTTTAGGGACAAAGAACACTGAAGCTTTCTTT.

The rearrangement joins TRBV19 to TRBJ1-2; 11 bases map to TRBD1. Germline V gene data show CDR1 as LNHDA and CDR2 as SQIVND (reference sequence). The V and J ends lost 8 bases and 4 bases, in that order; junction bases with no gene match: 9. The CDR3 loop spans 15 amino acids. CDR3 amino acids: CASAPQGQGGYGYTF. The CDR3 DNA is TGTGCCAGTGCCCCCCAGGGACAGGGGGGCTATGGCTACACCTTC.

This clone was detected only a few times. In the same sample, other DNA sequences code for this CDR3. This rearrangement joins TRBV4-1 to TRBJ1-3; TRBD1 aligns across 8 bases. The CDR3 runs to 15 residues. The trim removed 3 bases at V and 3 bases at J, leaving 4 bases unmatched. Germline V gene lookup returns CDR1 MGHRA and CDR2 YSYEKL. CDR3 region: CASSQGGQGGNTIYF. As DNA, the CDR3 is TGCGCCAGCAGCCAGGGAGGACAGGGTGGAAACACCATATATTTT.

The rearrangement joins TRBV19 to TRBJ2-1; no reliable D call. CDR3 length: 11 amino acids. The V end was cut by 4 bases, the J end by 6 bases, with 4 bases between. Germline CDR1 LNHDA, CDR2 SQIVND (reference sequence). The CDR3 loop is CASSTFNEQFF. The DNA of the CDR3 is TGTGCCAGTAGTACATTCAATGAGCAGTTCTTC.